Below, 30 T cell receptor beta chains from the same sample are listed, as sequenced in a study of blood T cell repertoires in COVID-19. Only in-frame clones appear in the TCRdb table, and some are missing; sequencing was by immunoSEQ multiplex PCR. Here the sample spans about 400,000 clones, roughly 87% being singletons. What was sequenced was PBMCs or T cells enriched from blood (not recorded which). These receptors were taken from a middle-aged woman with acute COVID-19.

The chain employs TRBV5-8 and TRBJ1-2; TRBD1 aligns across 9 bases. Losses at the gene ends were 2 bases for V and 5 bases for J; bases not matched to a gene: 7. CDR3 length: 15 residues. CDR1 is SGHTS, CDR2 YDEGEE, per germline. In nucleotides, the CDR3 is TGTGCCAGCAGCTTTAACAGGGGGCCGTCATATGGCTACACCTTC. Its protein is CASSFNRGPSYGYTF. The full variable domain, rest sourced from reference TRBV5-8 and TRBJ1-2, is EAGVTQSPTHLIKTRGQQATLRCSPISGHTSVYWYQQALGLGLQFLLWYDEGEERNRGNFPPRFSGRQFPNYSSELNVNALELEDSALYLCASSFNRGPSYGYTFGSGTRLTVV.

The chain has TRBV19 and TRBJ2-1; 8 bases are a match to TRBD1. The CDR3 has 13 residues. Per germline, CDR1 LNHDA and CDR2 SQIVND (reference sequence). V trimming: 6 bases; J trimming: 7 bases; junction bases outside the gene matches: 5. The CDR3: CASRFTGGNEQFF. The CDR3 region has the DNA TGTGCCAGTAGATTTACAGGGGGAAATGAGCAGTTCTTC.

The V and J genes are TRBV11-2 and TRBJ2-5; D is possibly TRBD2 (5 bases). The V and J ends lost 7 bases and 5 bases respectively, with 17 bases between them. Germline V gene lookup returns CDR1 SGHAT and CDR2 FQNNGV. The CDR3 length is 14 residues. CDR3 sequence (DNA): TGTGCCAGCAACCCAGACTACGGGGTGGAGACCCAGTACTTC. It translates to CASNPDYGVETQYF.

The rearrangement joins TRBV6-1 to TRBJ1-3; 8 bases are a match to TRBD1. The junction had 5 bases not matched to a gene; V was cut back by 4 bases and J by 0 bases. CDR1 and CDR2 (germline): MNHNS, SASEGT. The length of the CDR3 is 16 residues. The CDR3, as DNA: TGTGCCAGCAGTGCACCAGGGGGCTCCTCTGGAAACACCATATATTTT. The encoded protein is CASSAPGGSSGNTIYF.

This clone was seen a single time. V usage is TRBV5-6 and J usage is TRBJ2-2; 9 nucleotides align to TRBD1. Germline CDR1 SGHDT, CDR2 YYEEEE. J was trimmed by 4 bases and V by 0 bases; bases with no gene match: 13. There are 19 residues in the CDR3. CDR3 in amino acids: CASSLGDRVLTGGTGELFF. Written as DNA, the CDR3 is TGTGCCAGCAGCTTGGGGGACAGGGTCTTAACGGGCGGCACCGGGGAGCTGTTTTTT.

The chain recombines TRBV6-5 with TRBJ2-7; D might be TRBD2 (7 bases). The V gene lost 5 bases and the J gene lost 1 base, with 12 bases spanning the gap. Germline CDR1 is MNHEY and CDR2 is SVGAGI. The CDR3 consists of 14 residues. The CDR3 DNA is TGTGCCAGCAGTCACAGGGAGGGGTCCTACGAGCAGTACTTC. Residues: CASSHREGSYEQYF.

The V gene is TRBV7-2, the J gene TRBJ1-4, with D possibly being TRBD1 (6 bases). V was clipped by 2 bases and J by 7 bases, with 20 bases between them. CDR3 length: 17 residues. The V gene's germline CDR1 is SGHTA and CDR2 FQGNSA. The CDR3 DNA reads TGTGCCAGCAGCTTACTCCAGGGGCGCGCTACGGGTGAAAAACTGTTTTTT. Amino acid sequence: CASSLLQGRATGEKLFF.

The chain combines TRBV11-3 with TRBJ2-5; D is possibly TRBD1 (6 bases). Looked up from germline, CDR1 is SGHNT and CDR2 is YENEEA. The CDR3 is 15 residues long. Between the trimmed V and J ends, which lost 1 base and 9 bases, there was a span of 18 bases. In nucleotides, the CDR3 is TGTGCCAGCAGCTTAGGGGGGCTGCGGCAAGACGCCCAGTACTTC. It yields the protein CASSLGGLRQDAQYF.

CDR3 loop: CASSLDGGGAGEQFF. CDR3 coding DNA: TGCGCCAGCAGCTTGGATGGCGGGGGGGCAGGAGAGCAGTTCTTC. V is TRBV5-1 and J is TRBJ2-1; 9 nucleotides line up with TRBD2. Germline-derived CDR1 and CDR2 are SGHRS and YFSETQ. V shed 0 bases and J 10 bases; nucleotides not matched to a gene: 8. This CDR3 is built from 15 residues.

V gene TRBV9 combines with J gene TRBJ2-2, with a tentative D call TRBD2 (5 bases). CDR1 is SGDLS, CDR2 YYNGEE, per germline. The CDR3 is 14 amino acids. Trimming removed 4 bases at V and 5 bases at J, with 12 bases between. CDR3 DNA sequence: TGTGCCAGCAGCCCTAGCTCAGCTACCGGGGAGCTGTTTTTT. Translation gives CASSPSSATGELFF.

The chain links TRBV9 to TRBJ2-3; 9 bases agree with TRBD2. The CDR3 covers 16 residues. With 0 bases clipped from V and 2 bases from J, the junction kept 4 bases outside the gene matches. Germline V gives CDR1 SGDLS, CDR2 YYNGEE. CDR3 nucleotides: TGTGCCAGCAGCGTAGACGAGCGGGGGGCCACAGATACGCAGTATTTT. Translation: CASSVDERGATDTQYF.

This clone was detected a few times. The chain carries TRBV5-1 and TRBJ2-3; a weak D match, TRBD1 (6 bases). This CDR3 region has 17 residues. Looked up from germline, CDR1 is SGHRS and CDR2 is YFSETQ. V lost 0 bases to trimming and J lost 6 bases, with 20 bases between them. This CDR3 is CASSLGNRAAFGDTQYF. CDR3 coding DNA: TGCGCCAGCAGCTTGGGGAACAGGGCTGCATTCGGGGATACGCAGTATTTT.

The genes are TRBV11-2 and TRBJ1-6, with a possible D match to TRBD1 (6 bases). Deletions cut 2 bases from V and 4 bases from J, with 12 bases between. Germline values: CDR1 SGHAT, CDR2 FQNNGV. The CDR3 loop spans 16 amino acids. The CDR3 is CASSLSRGEYNSPLHF. As DNA, the CDR3 is TGTGCCAGCAGCTTAAGCAGGGGAGAGTATAATTCACCCCTCCACTTT.

Comments on this clone: One end of the junction varies from germline; a read error may be responsible. This chain connects TRBV19 to TRBJ1-4; no definite D call. This CDR3 has 15 amino acids. The germline V gene has CDR1 LNHDA and CDR2 SQIVND (reference sequence). This CDR3 is CASNIRFGVYEKLFF. The CDR3 nucleotides read TGTGCCAGTAATATACGCTTCGGGGTTTATGAAAAACTGTTTTTT.

This chain connects TRBV7-9 to TRBJ2-5, with 9 bases matching TRBD1. With V trimmed by 7 bases and J by 2 bases, 8 bases remained unmatched. This CDR3 has 15 amino acids. Germline CDR1 and CDR2: SEHNR and FQNEAQ (reference sequence). The DNA for the CDR3 is TGTGCCAGCACCTATAGACAGGGGGTACAAGAGACCCAGTACTTC. This codes for CASTYRQGVQETQYF.

Here the CDR3 reads CASGLDIGLQAVETQYF. CDR3 DNA: TGTGCTAGTGGTTTGGACATAGGTCTTCAAGCGGTAGAGACCCAGTACTTC. The genes are TRBV12-5 and TRBJ2-5; weak D call: TRBD2 (5 bases). This CDR3 has 17 amino acids. Germline V CDR1 and CDR2: LGHNT, FRNRAP. The ends were cut back, 1 base at V and 4 bases at J, with 19 bases in the middle.

The chain recombines TRBV6-6 with TRBJ2-1, with a possible D match to TRBD2 (6 bases). This CDR3 region has 15 residues. The germline V gene has CDR1 MNHNY and CDR2 SVGAGI (reference sequence). Deletions cut 6 bases from V and 7 bases from J, with 19 bases between. The CDR3 is CASRNYGGNVNEQFF. CDR3 DNA sequence: TGTGCCAGCAGAAACTATGGGGGGAACGTGAATGAGCAGTTCTTC.

CDR3 sequence reads: CASSQASGGSDTQYF. In nucleotides, the CDR3 is TGTGCCAGCAGCCAGGCTAGCGGGGGTTCGGATACGCAGTATTTT. J is TRBJ2-3 and V is TRBV4-2, with 10 positions matching TRBD2. This CDR3 region has 15 residues. Trimming took 3 bases from V and 6 from J; bases not matched to a gene: 6. Germline V gene lookup returns CDR1 LGHNA and CDR2 YNFKEQ.

The V and J genes are TRBV6-2 or TRBV6-3 and TRBJ1-2, with unresolved D. V gave up 4 bases and J gave up 8 bases, with 8 bases separating them. Per the germline V gene, CDR1 is MNHEY and CDR2 is SVGEGT. This CDR3 is built from 11 residues. The CDR3 protein is CASSWARGYTF. In DNA form, the CDR3 reads TGTGCCAGCAGTTGGGCCCGGGGCTACACCTTC.

The rearrangement joins TRBV6-1 to TRBJ1-2; the match to TRBD1 covers 10 bases. Germline-derived CDR1 and CDR2 are MNHNS and SASEGT. CDR3 length: 13 amino acids. The V segment lost 3 bases and the J segment 8 bases; nucleotides outside the gene matches: 3. DNA for the CDR3: TGTGCCAGCAGTGAGGGACAGGGGTTGGGCTACACCTTC. This codes for CASSEGQGLGYTF.

This clone was picked up one time. This chain joins TRBV30 and TRBJ2-1; TRBD2 agrees at 8 bases. CDR1 is GTSNPN and CDR2 is SVGIG in the germline V gene (reference sequence). This CDR3 is 15 amino acids long. Trimming took 2 bases from V and 0 from J; bases not matched to a gene: 3. The CDR3 bases are TGTGCCTGGAGTCCCCTAGCGGGCTCCTACAATGAGCAGTTCTTC. It encodes CAWSPLAGSYNEQFF.

The V call is TRBV4-1, the J call TRBJ1-5, with 8 nucleotides matching TRBD1. CDR1 and CDR2 (germline): MGHRA, YSYEKL. Germline trimming cut 3 bases from V and 4 bases from J; bases unmatched to any gene: 2. The CDR3 contains 14 residues. The CDR3 sequence: CASSHDRGNQPQHF. CDR3 in DNA: TGCGCCAGCAGCCACGACAGGGGTAATCAGCCCCAGCATTTT.

The chain carries TRBV28 and TRBJ1-5; a weak D match, TRBD1 (5 bases). Looked up from germline, CDR1 is MDHEN and CDR2 is SYDVKM. The CDR3 loop spans 14 amino acids. V was pared by 6 bases and J by 3 bases, with 12 bases between. CDR3 DNA: TGTGCCAGCAGCCAGGGATTACACAATCAGCCCCAGCATTTT. It encodes CASSQGLHNQPQHF.

CDR3 in amino acids: CSVTQGADGYTF. The CDR3, as DNA: TGCAGCGTGACACAGGGGGCGGATGGCTACACCTTC. The chain employs TRBV29-1 and TRBJ1-2; TRBD1 matches 9 bases. The CDR3 sequence is 12 residues long. The germline V gene encodes CDR1 SQVTM and CDR2 ANQGSEA. The V gene end was trimmed by 6 bases and the J gene end by 6 bases; junction bases not matched to a gene: 5.

V usage is TRBV5-1 and J usage is TRBJ2-7; perhaps TRBD2 as D (5 bases). Germline loops: CDR1 SGHRS, CDR2 YFSETQ. The CDR3 sequence is 16 residues long. Trimming cost V 0 bases and J 0 bases, with 13 bases left between them. The CDR3: CASSLVGGRGSYEQYF. CDR3 DNA sequence: TGCGCCAGCAGCTTGGTGGGCGGACGGGGCTCCTACGAGCAGTACTTC.

This chain links TRBV7-2 with TRBJ2-6, with D possibly TRBD2 on 6 matching bases. Germline V gene lookup returns CDR1 SGHTA and CDR2 FQGNSA. CDR3 length: 19 amino acids. Trimming left V 3 bases short and J 0 bases short, with 18 bases between. The CDR3 loop reads CASSFPIGGAHSGANVLTF. Written as DNA, the CDR3 is TGTGCCAGCAGCTTTCCTATCGGAGGGGCCCACTCTGGGGCCAACGTCCTGACTTTC.

This clone was counted a single time. The chain employs TRBV19 and TRBJ1-1, with D unresolved. CDR1 is LNHDA, CDR2 SQIVND, per germline (reference sequence). Trimming left V 10 bases short and J 4 bases short, with 19 bases between. The CDR3 spans 14 residues. The CDR3 sequence: CAIQASSLVTEAFF. Written as DNA, the CDR3 is TGTGCCATCCAAGCCTCCTCGCTGGTCACTGAAGCTTTCTTT.

The genes are TRBV6-5 and TRBJ2-7; D is possibly TRBD2 (5 bases). Germline loops: CDR1 MNHEY, CDR2 SVGAGI. Trimming stripped 0 bases from V and 2 bases from J, with 8 bases between. The CDR3 has 14 amino acids. The CDR3, as DNA: TGTGCCAGCAGTTACTCCTCAGCGGCCTACGAGCAGTACTTC. It yields the protein CASSYSSAAYEQYF.

The rearrangement uses TRBV19 and TRBJ1-2; the D gene is possibly TRBD1 (6 bases). The CDR3 covers 16 residues. Per the germline V gene, CDR1 is LNHDA and CDR2 is SQIVND (reference sequence). Trimming cost V 0 bases and J 8 bases, with 19 bases left between them. This CDR3 is CASSIDLDRPSWGYTF. As DNA, the CDR3 is TGTGCCAGTAGTATAGACCTAGACAGGCCCTCTTGGGGCTACACCTTC. Together with reference TRBV19 and TRBJ1-2, the CDR3 gives the full variable domain: DGGITQSPKYLFRKEGQNVTLSCEQNLNHDAMYWYRQDPGQGLRLIYYSQIVNDFQKGDIAEGYSVSREKKESFPLTVTSAQKNPTAFYLCASSIDLDRPSWGYTFGSGTRLTVV.

Concerning this clone itself: Other nucleotide sequences in the sample specify the same CDR3. The chain has TRBV6-6 and TRBJ2-5; D possibly corresponds to TRBD2 (6 bases). V lost 8 bases and J lost 4, with 11 bases in between. Germline-derived CDR1 and CDR2 are MNHNY and SVGAGI (reference sequence). This CDR3 region has 12 residues. The CDR3 DNA follows: TGTGCCAGCTCCCTGCGGGGAGAGACCCAGTACTTC. Translated, it gives CASSLRGETQYF.